This paragraph covers one T cell receptor beta chain sequence. It has no known antigen specificity. No qualities accompany the bases; no much larger clone lies one base away. The library was built by means of multiplex PCR. Sequencing was carried out with an Illumina HiSeq 4000. To build TCR beta libraries, CDR3 regions were amplified by Arm-PCR using iRepertoire HTBI primers. Before sequencing, the PCR products underwent gel purification. The original methods were these. Gene usage analysis of CDR3 amino acid clonotypes relied on the roughly 60 TRBV and fewer than 15 TRBJ segments identified across samples. Filtered high-quality paired reads were merged into contigs using COPE and FqMerger. Contigs were aligned with BLAST to IMGT TRBV, TRBD and TRBJ reference genes, and CDR3 was defined per IMGT. Highly expanded clones were defined as clonotypes with a frequency above 0.1%. Repertoire diversity was measured by Shannon entropy, and V-J evenness by the Gini coefficient. Clonotypes shared by more than one individual were considered public. TCRdb trimmed public reads at Q25 via fastp, called clones via MiXCR and kept in-frame beta chains. Identical CDR3 protein sequences are pooled into one entry, listed with their most common genes and DNA. V and J calls and clone size were set by TCRdb, not the authors. Within this sample are around 500,000 distinct CDR3 sequences, with 13% of them counted one time only. The ten largest make up 10% of the sample.

The V end loses 0 bases and the J end loses 2 bases, and a stretch of 8 bases separates them. From cysteine to phenylalanine, the CDR3 is 14 amino acids long. CDR3 DNA only is kept here, 42 bases in frame from base 1. The germline V gene (reference sequence) supplies CDR1 GTSNPN and CDR2 SVGIG. This entry is derived from a study of regulatory T cells in long-lasting Graves disease (dated by TCRdb to about 2021). A note on the overall study: Antithyroid drugs had been taken for less than 3 months by newly diagnosed Graves' disease patients. A total of 35 or so samples underwent TCR sequencing: around 13 from persistent and some 20 from newly diagnosed Graves' disease patients. The study was registered as a clinical trial and conducted in China. Persistent Graves' disease patients were compared with newly diagnosed Graves' disease patients by peripheral blood TCR sequencing and RNA sequencing.

Explained via the paper, the time point label denotes: newly diagnosed GD, antithyroid drugs for less than 3 months. For both TCR sequencing and RNA sequencing, RNA was extracted from PBMCs using TRIzol. The diagnosis of Graves' disease was made according to American Thyroid Association guidelines. Recruitment of patients was carried out at an endocrinology department in Xi'an, China. Each patient gave about 9.1 milliliters of peripheral blood, collected in an EDTA anticoagulant tube. Ficoll Paque Plus density gradient separation was used to isolate PBMCs, and no further T cell sorting was performed. An Agilent 2100 Bioanalyzer and agarose gel were used to check RNA quality, while a NanoDrop 2000 measured RNA concentration. What the work shows at the level of the full study, not this receptor alone: Only the TCR beta chain was sequenced and analyzed. Persistent Graves' disease patients showed lower TCR Shannon entropy and fewer highly expanded clones than newly diagnosed patients, suggesting clonal expansion. Persistent patients shared more public clonotypes among themselves (around 3,000) than newly diagnosed patients did (over 950). Preferential use of TRBV28, TRBJ1-2 and TRBJ2-5 was observed in persistent disease, whereas TRBV20-1 and TRBJ2-1 were favored in newly diagnosed disease. The study examined only peripheral blood because the primary lesion, thyroid tissue, could not be accessed. The authors noted that the small sample size was a limitation that may lower accuracy.

This sample was also put to use in a study of T cells in Graves' hyperthyroidism and ophthalmopathy. Per that second paper: Stable Graves' hyperthyroidism was defined as the absence of progression to ophthalmopathy over 18 months of follow-up. Hyperthyroidism patients were newly diagnosed, with disease duration under 2 months, and aged 18 to 65 years. Patients with uncontrolled infections, other autoimmune diseases, pregnancy or lactation were excluded. Diagnoses were established on the basis of clinical symptoms, serum thyroxine and TRAb, thyroid ultrasound, and orbital computed tomography. A first-round RT-PCR of the TCR CDR3 used the HTBI primer set with the Qiagen OneStep RT-PCR kit. Blood samples also contained most of the expanded thyroid clonotypes (frequency above 0.001), which suggests that blood repertoires may reflect thyroid immune responses. Ophthalmopathy was separated from stable hyperthyroidism by a 13 V-J signature model, with over 85% sensitivity and about 81% specificity obtained in cross-validation and 80%/75% obtained in testing. During validation, the model predicted progression to ophthalmopathy a median of roughly six months ahead of onset, with approximately 70% sensitivity and almost 75% specificity. A discovery cohort of roughly 100 patients, about 40 with Graves' ophthalmopathy and about 58 with stable Graves' hyperthyroidism, was used to find distinguishing TCR V-J signatures. Whether ophthalmopathy could be predicted prospectively was tested in an independent validation cohort made up of about 18 hyperthyroidism patients plus 17 patients who later progressed to ophthalmopathy. The roughly 100 discovery patients were randomly divided into training and test sets at a 7:3 ratio. In addition, the study compared T-cell repertoires in thyroid tissue and in blood from roughly 6 Graves' hyperthyroidism patients. Following sampling, methimazole starting at 30 mg daily was given to hyperthyroidism patients, and high-dose intravenous methylprednisolone was given to ophthalmopathy patients. Libraries were constructed in a second round of multiplex PCR, after which size selection and purification were carried out. Libraries were sequenced paired-end with 100 bp reads on an Illumina HiSeq2000. SOAPnuke was used to process the raw data, with reads discarded if the reads contained adapters or uncalled bases, had a mean Phred below 15, or lacked an exact constant-primer or identifier match. High-quality paired reads were merged with COPE v1.2.5, and unique nucleotide sequences were defined as clonotypes. MiTCR v1.1 was used to align clonotypes to the IMGT TRBV, TRBD and TRBJ reference segments. Only V-J combinations with frequency above 0.0001, covering 99% to 99.2% of repertoires, were analysed. The TCS score was defined as F50 (clonal expansion) divided by E x V (chaos), with BLOSUM62-based TCRdist calculated between CDR3 peptides within each V-J. Welch's t-statistics and random forest reduced some 510 V-J features to about 12, which were used in a naive Bayes classifier (R e1071). Sample size was not statistically predetermined, and investigators were not blinded to group allocation. TCR Vbeta CDR3 sequencing of roughly 140 peripheral blood samples (fewer than 45 ophthalmopathy, 70 to 85 hyperthyroidism and approximately 17 progressor patients) is reported in the paper.

This TCR was recovered from a man younger than 40 with Graves disease. Donor details come from another sample of the same person, matched by shared clones. The specimen comprised peripheral blood mononuclear cells (PBMCs), sampled at new diagnosis, from a patient treated with antithyroid drugs. The sequence joins TRBV30 to TRBJ1-3; too little of a D gene remains to name it. The DNA sequence is as follows: TGTGCCTGGAGTGTACTGAAAACTGGAAACACCATATATTTT. Translated, it reads CAWSVLKTGNTIYF.